These T cell receptor beta chains were read from a single sample in a study of blood T cell repertoires in COVID-19. Clones were sequenced by immunoSEQ multiplex PCR, and TCRdb holds only the in-frame ones, with some missing. The sample holds 470,000 or so clones, roughly nine tenths seen once. The sequencing input was PBMCs or T cells enriched from blood (not recorded which). The origin of the receptors is a woman between 18 and 29 years old with acute COVID-19. The CDR3 runs from the conserved cysteine through the conserved F or W. A D gene is named only where the DNA matches it firmly. Clone size appears in some rows only: once, few, many, or a class for an expanded clone.

D gene,V gene,J gene,clone size,CDR3 protein,CDR3 DNA
TRBD1,TRBV6-1,TRBJ1-5,many,CASSGGTGFDNQPQHF,TGTGCCAGCAGTGGTGGGACAGGGTTTGATAATCAGCCCCAGCATTTT
TRBD1,TRBV6-2/TRBV6-3,TRBJ1-1,.,CASSYRRDRITEAFF,TGTGCCAGCAGTTACCGCCGGGACAGGATAACTGAAGCTTTCTTT
.,TRBV12-3/TRBV12-4,TRBJ2-5,.,CASSLNGRETQYF,TGTGCCAGCAGTTTAAATGGCCGAGAGACCCAGTACTTC
TRBD2,TRBV28,TRBJ2-7,.,CASSLAGGPRSYEQYF,TGTGCCAGCAGTTTAGCGGGAGGGCCGAGATCCTACGAGCAGTACTTC
.,TRBV19,TRBJ2-5,.,CASSIPGYQETQYF,TGTGCCAGTAGTATACCCGGGTACCAAGAGACCCAGTACTTC
TRBD1,TRBV7-9,TRBJ1-4,.,CASSAGQGFGEKLFF,TGTGCCAGCAGCGCCGGACAGGGCTTTGGGGAAAAACTGTTTTTT
TRBD1,TRBV19,TRBJ1-1,.,CASKRIRDRGTEAFF,TGTGCCAGTAAACGCATCCGGGACAGGGGCACTGAAGCTTTCTTT
TRBD1,TRBV6-5,TRBJ2-3,.,CASSPDRGLGDTQYF,TGTGCCAGCAGTCCCGACAGGGGGCTCGGAGATACGCAGTATTTT
.,TRBV7-9,TRBJ2-7,.,CASSPGYEQYF,TGTGCCAGCAGCCCAGGCTACGAGCAGTACTTC
.,TRBV11-2,TRBJ1-4,few,CASSLGESNTEKLFF,TGTGCCAGCAGCTTAGGGGAGTCCAACACAGAAAAACTGTTTTTT
TRBD1,TRBV5-1,TRBJ1-6,.,CASSLKGANNSPLHF,TGCGCCAGCAGCTTGAAGGGGGCGAATAATTCACCCCTCCACTTT
.,TRBV13,TRBJ2-7,.,CASSHLQSVPGEQYF,TGTGCCAGCAGCCACCTTCAGTCGGTGCCGGGCGAGCAGTACTTC
TRBD1,TRBV28,TRBJ1-5,.,CASSSRQGSNQPQHF,TGTGCCAGCAGTTCCCGACAGGGCAGCAATCAGCCCCAGCATTTT
.,TRBV3-1/TRBV3-2,TRBJ2-7,.,CASSQRDTTGPTYEQYF,TGTGCCAGCAGCCAAAGGGATACTACAGGGCCGACATACGAGCAGTACTTC
TRBD1,TRBV27,TRBJ1-2,.,CASKVGTGGGYGYTF,TGTGCCAGCAAAGTTGGGACAGGGGGCGGCTATGGCTACACCTTC